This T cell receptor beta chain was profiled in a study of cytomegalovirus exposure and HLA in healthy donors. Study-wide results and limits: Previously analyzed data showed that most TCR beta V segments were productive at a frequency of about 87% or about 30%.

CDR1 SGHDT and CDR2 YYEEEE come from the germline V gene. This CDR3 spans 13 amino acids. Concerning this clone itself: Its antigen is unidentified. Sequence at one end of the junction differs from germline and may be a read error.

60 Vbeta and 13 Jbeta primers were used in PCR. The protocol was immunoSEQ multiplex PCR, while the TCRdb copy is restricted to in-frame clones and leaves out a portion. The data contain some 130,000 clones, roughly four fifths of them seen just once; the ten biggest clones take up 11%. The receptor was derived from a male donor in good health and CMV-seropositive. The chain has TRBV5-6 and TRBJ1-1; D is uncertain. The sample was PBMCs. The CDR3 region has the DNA TGTGCTAGCAGCTTTACTGTTAACACTGAAGCTTTCTTT. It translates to CASSFTVNTEAFF.